This T cell receptor beta chain emerged from a study of neurological immune-mediated disorders. cDNA was made by 5'RACE with 10-nucleotide random UMIs. Each CDR3 protein gets one entry after TCRdb re-called the 5' RACE reads with MiXCR. This sample has approximately 59,000 distinct CDR3 sequences; roughly 4.9% occur once, and the top ten carry about 5.3%. The CDR3 consists of 13 residues. V was shortened by 3 bases and J by 3 bases, with 11 bases between the two germline ends. The germline gives CDR1 DFQATT, CDR2 SNEGSKA (reference sequence). This clonotype was detected many times. The sequence derives from a human donor with multiple sclerosis. The donor label of this sample is uncertain. The specimen sequenced was PBMCs. The chain links TRBV20-1 to TRBJ1-1; D is possibly TRBD1 (5 bases). CDR3 sequence: CSASSRGDTEAFF. The CDR3 bases are TGCAGTGCTAGCAGCCGGGGGGACACTGAAGCTTTCTTT.